Each of the 25 T cell receptor beta chains below was sequenced from the same sample in a study of vaccination effects on CD4 cells after COVID-19. Before sequencing took place, the ViraFEST assay used viral peptide pools to expand antigen-specific CD4+ T cells. Having been cultured for around ten days, the cells underwent CD4+ T cell isolation. Repertoires were generated with immunoSEQ multiplex PCR, while TCRdb's copy carries only in-frame clones and drops some. The data show roughly 61,000 clones, with roughly 81% seen just once and more than 2% held by the top ten. Which antigens these TCRs recognize remains unknown. Here the sequenced sample was CD4+ T cells from PBMCs cultured with HCoV-229E spike peptides, taken before COVID-19 vaccination. Every receptor here comes from a human donor who received a COVID-19 vaccine.

The chain links TRBV7-2 to TRBJ1-1, with D unclear. The germline V gene has CDR1 SGHTA and CDR2 FQGNSA. The CDR3 is made up of 13 amino acids. The V and J ends lost 5 bases and 4 bases respectively, with 11 bases between them. CDR3 protein: CASSGPNPTEAFF. DNA for the CDR3: TGTGCCAGCAGCGGACCCAACCCCACTGAAGCTTTCTTT.

This clone occurred a few times. The genes are TRBV6-4 and TRBJ1-1, with D unresolved. The CDR3 loop spans 12 amino acids. The V gene lost 4 bases and the J gene lost 0 bases, with 3 bases spanning the gap. Per the germline V gene, CDR1 is MRHNA and CDR2 is SNTAGT. CDR3 loop: CASSGVNTEAFF. In DNA form, the CDR3 reads TGTGCCAGCAGTGGAGTGAACACTGAAGCTTTCTTT.

The gene calls are TRBV5-1 and TRBJ2-3; the match to TRBD2 covers 7 bases. After removal of 2 bases from V and 0 bases from J, the junction contained 0 bases not matched to a gene. There are 14 residues in the CDR3. In germline, CDR1 is SGHRS, CDR2 YFSETQ. The CDR3 loop is CASSFSGSTDTQYF. The DNA for the CDR3 is TGCGCCAGCAGCTTTAGCGGGAGCACAGATACGCAGTATTTT.

J is TRBJ1-5 and V is TRBV6-5, with 12 bases that match TRBD1. Looked up from germline, CDR1 is MNHEY and CDR2 is SVGAGI. This CDR3 comprises 15 residues. V gave up 6 bases and J gave up 6 bases; unmatched junction bases: 6. The CDR3: CASRAGQGASQPQHF. The CDR3 DNA sequence: TGTGCCAGCAGGGCGGGACAGGGGGCGAGTCAGCCCCAGCATTTT.

V and J are TRBV5-1 and TRBJ2-1; 8 bases map to TRBD1. The germline V gene encodes CDR1 SGHRS and CDR2 YFSETQ. Trimming took 7 bases from V and 6 from J; bases not matched to a gene: 9. The CDR3 has 14 residues. The CDR3, as DNA: TGCGCCAGCTCTTCAGGGGGCTTACCCAATGAGCAGTTCTTC. Translating it yields CASSSGGLPNEQFF.

The chain joins TRBV18 to TRBJ1-6; TRBD1 aligns across 11 bases. Germline V gives CDR1 KGHSH, CDR2 LQKENI. The junction had 7 bases not matched to a gene; V was cut back by 1 base and J by 8 bases. The CDR3 is 17 residues long. The CDR3 spells CASSPRKPGQGDSPLHF. The CDR3 DNA reads TGTGCCAGCTCACCACGGAAACCGGGACAGGGGGATTCACCCCTCCACTTT.

This clone was observed a few times. The V and J genes are TRBV2 and TRBJ2-3; 8 bases fit TRBD1. The CDR3 spans 12 residues. Germline V gene data show CDR1 as SNHLY and CDR2 as FYNNEI. The V segment lost 2 bases and the J segment 9 bases; nucleotides outside the gene matches: 1. DNA of the CDR3: TGTGCCAGCAGTGAAACAGGGGGAACGCAGTATTTT. Translated, it gives CASSETGGTQYF.

A word on this clone: One junction end disagrees with the germline gene, perhaps due to a read error. The chain has TRBV12-5 and TRBJ1-2; possibly TRBD1 for D (6 bases). Germline CDR1 LGHNT, CDR2 FRNRAP. The CDR3 consists of 10 residues. The CDR3 DNA reads TGTGCTAGTGGTCAACTAGGACAGAGTTTC. It yields the protein CASGQLGQSF.

This chain links TRBV25-1 with TRBJ2-7; D is undetermined. Germline V gene data show CDR1 as MGHDK and CDR2 as SYGVNS. V shed 1 base and J shed 4 bases, with 5 bases lying between them. The CDR3 length is 12 residues. CDR3 coding DNA: TGTGCCAGCAGTGAATCTGGGTACGAGCAGTACGTC. This sequence encodes CASSESGYEQYV.

V usage is TRBV5-5 and J usage is TRBJ1-4; weak D call: TRBD1 (6 bases). The CDR3 is 14 amino acids. The V gene's germline CDR1 is SGHKS and CDR2 YYEKEE (reference sequence). The V gene lost 4 bases and the J gene lost 6 bases, with 13 bases spanning the gap. CDR3 region: CASSPVGGDEKLFF. CDR3 sequence (DNA): TGTGCCAGCAGCCCCGTGGGGGGCGATGAAAAACTGTTTTTT.

This clone was found a few times. The genes are TRBV5-1 and TRBJ1-1; 7 bases match TRBD1. J lost 3 bases, V lost 4 bases, and 12 bases had no gene match. This CDR3 spans 16 amino acids. Germline values: CDR1 SGHRS, CDR2 YFSETQ. The CDR3 reads CASSPDRVLVDTEAFF. As DNA, the CDR3 is TGCGCCAGCAGCCCCGACAGGGTCCTAGTAGACACTGAAGCTTTCTTT.

V usage is TRBV19 and J usage is TRBJ1-3; D unclear. Germline V gene data show CDR1 as LNHDA and CDR2 as SQIVND (reference sequence). The V end lost 0 bases, the J end lost 0 bases, and 6 bases lay between the germline ends. This CDR3 spans 15 amino acids. In nucleotides, the CDR3 is TGTGCCAGTAGTATAGACAGGATCTCTGGAAACACCATATATTTT. Translated: CASSIDRISGNTIYF.

By sample share, this clone is large. This chain joins TRBV18 and TRBJ2-3; D unresolved. Trimming shortened V by 2 bases and J by 2 bases, and 11 bases separated the two germline ends. In germline, CDR1 is KGHSH, CDR2 LQKENI. There are 15 residues in the CDR3. CDR3 sequence (DNA): TGTGCCAGCTCACCAAGTTATCTGGCCACAGATACGCAGTATTTT. Amino acid sequence: CASSPSYLATDTQYF.

The rearrangement links TRBV6-2 or TRBV6-3 to TRBJ2-6, with a weak D call TRBD2 (5 bases). The CDR3 is 16 amino acids. Trimming shortened V by 3 bases and J by 0 bases, and 9 bases separated the two germline ends. Germline CDR1 and CDR2: MNHEY and SVGEGT. CDR3 sequence reads: CASSYSRGSGANVLTF. CDR3 nucleotides: TGTGCCAGCAGTTATTCTCGGGGCTCTGGGGCCAACGTCCTGACTTTC.

This clone was counted a single time. This chain uses TRBV19 with TRBJ2-5; D not resolved. V lost 5 bases, J lost 5 bases, and 6 bases lay in between. The germline V gene has CDR1 LNHDA and CDR2 SQIVND (reference sequence). This CDR3 spans 11 amino acids. The CDR3: CASSLGETQYF. CDR3 sequence (DNA): TGTGCCAGTAGTTTGGGGGAGACCCAGTACTTC.

The chain recombines TRBV6-2 or TRBV6-3 with TRBJ2-2; D uncertain. This CDR3 has 16 residues. V lost 4 bases and J lost 6, with 18 bases in between. Germline-derived CDR1 and CDR2 are MNHEY and SVGEGT. The CDR3 DNA reads as TGTGCCAGCAGTTCCTCCCCCCCACCGGGCGCCGGGGAGCTGTTTTTT. Protein sequence: CASSSSPPPGAGELFF.

This clone has only a few counts. V usage is TRBV2 and J usage is TRBJ1-4; D call uncertain. The CDR3 sequence is 16 residues long. Per the germline V gene, CDR1 is SNHLY and CDR2 is FYNNEI. Trimming removed 5 bases from V and 0 bases from J, with 13 bases in between. CDR3 protein: CASSKNSAATNEKLFF. As DNA, the CDR3 is TGTGCCAGCAGTAAAAATTCGGCTGCAACTAATGAAAAACTGTTTTTT.

J is TRBJ2-7 and V is TRBV18, with 8 bases matching TRBD1. V dropped 3 bases and J dropped 0; count of bases not matched to a gene: 4. This CDR3 comprises 15 residues. The germline gives CDR1 KGHSH, CDR2 LQKENI. CDR3 sequence reads: CASSPDRGSSYEQYV. The CDR3 DNA is TGTGCCAGCTCACCTGACAGGGGCAGCTCCTACGAGCAGTACGTC.

V and J are TRBV6-1 and TRBJ1-5; D remains unclear. The CDR3 length is 12 residues. Germline CDR1 is MNHNS and CDR2 is SASEGT. V was pared by 3 bases and J by 5 bases, with 5 bases between. DNA of the CDR3: TGTGCCAGCAGTGATGGGTATCAGCCCCAGCATTTT. It codes for CASSDGYQPQHF.

The gene calls are TRBV2 and TRBJ1-1, with 8 nucleotides matching TRBD1. The V segment lost 2 bases and the J segment 4 bases; nucleotides outside the gene matches: 6. This CDR3 has 15 residues. Germline V gene lookup returns CDR1 SNHLY and CDR2 FYNNEI. The CDR3 is CASSENRGSRTEAFF. The CDR3 DNA reads TGTGCCAGCAGTGAAAACAGGGGGTCTCGCACTGAAGCTTTCTTT.

The rearrangement joins TRBV28 to TRBJ1-2, with a tentative D call TRBD1 (5 bases). Germline CDR1 is MDHEN and CDR2 is SYDVKM. V gave up 4 bases and J gave up 7 bases, with 13 bases separating them. The CDR3 is made up of 13 amino acids. Here the CDR3 reads CASSSGQGRGYTF. CDR3 nucleotides: TGTGCCAGCAGTTCGGGGCAGGGTCGTGGCTACACCTTC.

The rearrangement uses TRBV6-4 and TRBJ2-3; TRBD1 agrees at 8 bases. Trimming cost V 3 bases and J 6 bases; bases outside gene matches: 2. Germline-derived CDR1 and CDR2 are MRHNA and SNTAGT. This CDR3 is built from 13 residues. The CDR3 protein is CASSERQGDTQYF. In DNA form, the CDR3 reads TGTGCCAGCAGTGAGAGACAGGGGGATACGCAGTATTTT.

This clone was seen only a few times. CDR3 sequence (DNA): TGCGCCAGCGCTCCGGACAGTACTAATGAAAAACTGTTTTTT. This translates into CASAPDSTNEKLFF. This chain joins TRBV5-1 and TRBJ1-4; maybe TRBD1 (6 bases). With 7 bases removed from V and 2 bases from J, the gap between germline ends came to 12 bases. Germline V CDR1 and CDR2: SGHRS, YFSETQ. The CDR3 extends over 14 amino acids.

This chain connects TRBV6-5 to TRBJ2-2, with D possibly matching TRBD1 (5 bases). The CDR3 runs to 15 residues. V gave up 7 bases and J gave up 5 bases, with 17 bases separating them. CDR1 and CDR2 from the germline V gene are MNHEY and SVGAGI. The CDR3 sequence: CASKGVSGWTGELFF. The CDR3 DNA sequence: TGTGCCAGCAAAGGGGTTTCCGGGTGGACCGGGGAGCTGTTTTTT.

V gene TRBV18 combines with J gene TRBJ1-2, with a possible D match to TRBD1 (5 bases). V lost 4 bases, J lost 0 bases, and 9 bases lay in between. From germline, CDR1 is KGHSH and CDR2 LQKENI. This CDR3 spans 14 amino acids. CDR3 DNA sequence: TGTGCCAGCTCACGGGACGGCACTAACTATGGCTACACCTTC. This codes for CASSRDGTNYGYTF.